Listed below are T cell receptor beta chains from one sample, sequenced in a study of shared clonotypes between healthy human individuals. Clones were sequenced by immunoSEQ multiplex PCR, and TCRdb holds only the in-frame ones, with some missing. Among 2.5 million or so clones listed, around 94% were seen once. Sequencing input: naive CD4+ T cells sorted from blood. The receptors come from a man younger than 35 in good health. The CDR3 runs from the conserved cysteine through the conserved F or W. A D gene is named only where the DNA matches it firmly. Clone sizes are given selectively: once, few, many, or a class where the clone is expanded.

V,D,size,length,J,CDR3,DNA
TRBV5-6,TRBD2,once,13,TRBJ2-5,CASSSSGPETQYF,TGTGCCAGCAGCTCTAGCGGCCCGGAGACCCAGTACTTC
TRBV21-1,NA,NA,17,TRBJ1-5,CASSKVSGQDSNQPQHF,TGTGCCAGCAGCAAAGTTTCTGGACAGGATAGCAATCAGCCCCAGCATTTT
TRBV2,NA,NA,14,TRBJ2-7,CASTPSQAAYEQYF,TGTGCCAGCACTCCCTCCCAGGCGGCCTACGAGCAGTACTTC
TRBV10-2,TRBD1,NA,14,TRBJ2-3,CASTGGPSTDTQYF,TGCGCCAGCACAGGGGGCCCTAGCACAGATACGCAGTATTTT
TRBV28,TRBD1,NA,13,TRBJ2-5,CASSSPGGETQYF,TGTGCCAGCAGTTCGCCAGGGGGAGAGACCCAGTACTTC
TRBV5-4,NA,NA,16,TRBJ1-5,CASSLEPGASNQPQHF,TGTGCCAGCAGCTTGGAACCGGGGGCAAGCAATCAGCCCCAGCATTTT
TRBV4-3,TRBD2,NA,12,TRBJ2-7,CASPGGEREQYF,TGCGCCAGCCCCGGGGGGGAGCGGGAGCAGTACTTC
TRBV19,TRBD1,once,15,TRBJ1-1,CASSSPGQSNTEAFF,TGTGCCAGTAGTTCGCCGGGACAGTCGAACACTGAAGCTTTCTTT
TRBV5-5,TRBD1,NA,16,TRBJ1-3,CASSLEGTGIGNTIYF,TGTGCCAGCAGCTTGGAAGGGACAGGGATCGGAAACACCATATATTTT
TRBV5-5,TRBD1,once,16,TRBJ1-6,CASSSPGQGFFKPLHF,TGTGCCAGCAGCTCCCCGGGACAGGGGTTCTTTAAACCCCTCCACTTT
TRBV25-1,NA,NA,17,TRBJ1-4,CASSELGGGTGREKLFF,TGTGCCAGCAGTGAATTGGGGGGAGGGACGGGTCGAGAAAAACTGTTTTTT
TRBV27,TRBD1,NA,16,TRBJ2-7,CASRERQGALTYEQYF,TGTGCCAGCAGGGAACGACAGGGTGCCCTAACCTACGAGCAGTACTTC
TRBV27,TRBD2,NA,15,TRBJ2-1,CASSLELAGWNEQFF,TGTGCCAGCAGTTTGGAGCTAGCGGGGTGGAATGAGCAGTTCTTC
TRBV7-9,TRBD1,NA,15,TRBJ2-5,CASSLETGKLETQYF,TGTGCCAGCAGCCTAGAGACAGGGAAGTTAGAGACCCAGTACTTC
TRBV7-9,NA,NA,15,TRBJ1-3,CASSLSGASGNTIYF,TGTGCCAGCAGCTTATCGGGGGCCTCTGGAAACACCATATATTTT
TRBV7-2,NA,NA,15,TRBJ1-4,CASSQGQSTNEKLFF,TGTGCCAGCAGCCAAGGACAGTCAACTAATGAAAAACTGTTTTTT
TRBV10-2,NA,NA,14,TRBJ2-3,CASSPLVRTDTQYF,TGCGCCAGCAGTCCGCTAGTACGCACAGATACGCAGTATTTT
TRBV5-1,NA,NA,13,TRBJ2-2,CASSLDTSGELFF,TGCGCCAGCAGCTTGGATACCAGCGGGGAGCTGTTTTTT
TRBV7-9,NA,NA,11,TRBJ2-7,CASSLSYEQYF,TGTGCCAGCAGCTTAAGCTACGAGCAGTACTTC
TRBV7-8,TRBD1,few,14,TRBJ2-7,CASSRTGGTYEQYF,TGTGCCAGCAGCCGGACAGGGGGCACCTACGAGCAGTACTTC
TRBV7-2,TRBD1,few,14,TRBJ2-7,CASSPRDRVGEQYF,TGTGCCAGCAGCCCTAGGGACAGGGTTGGCGAGCAGTACTTC
TRBV19,TRBD2,NA,14,TRBJ2-1,CASSSGGTYNEQFF,TGTGCCAGTAGTAGCGGGGGGACCTACAATGAGCAGTTCTTC
TRBV5-1,NA,NA,14,TRBJ2-1,CASTLTGATNEQFF,TGCGCCAGCACCCTGACAGGAGCAACTAATGAGCAGTTCTTC
TRBV6-5,TRBD1,once,16,TRBJ1-2,CASSYRQTGGAGGYTF,TGTGCCAGCAGTTACCGACAGACAGGGGGCGCGGGTGGCTACACCTTC
TRBV6-1,TRBD1,NA,18,TRBJ1-6,CASSVRDSASSYNSPLHF,TGTGCCAGCAGTGTAAGGGACAGCGCGAGCTCCTATAATTCACCCCTCCACTTT
TRBV10-2,NA,NA,11,TRBJ2-1,CASRKALEQFF,TGCGCCAGCAGGAAAGCCCTTGAGCAGTTCTTC
TRBV6-1,TRBD2,once,15,TRBJ2-1,CASSPGIAGGDEQFF,TGTGCCAGCAGCCCCGGGATAGCGGGGGGGGATGAGCAGTTCTTC
TRBV5-1,NA,NA,16,TRBJ2-7,CASSLTPPWVIYEQYF,TGCGCCAGCAGCTTGACGCCCCCCTGGGTGATCTACGAGCAGTACTTC
TRBV7-2,NA,NA,14,TRBJ2-5,CASSQGPTQETQYF,TGTGCCAGCAGCCAGGGACCGACCCAAGAGACCCAGTACTTC
TRBV19,NA,NA,14,TRBJ2-7,CAGGLDRPTYEQYF,TGTGCCGGTGGGTTAGACAGGCCTACCTACGAGCAGTACTTC
TRBV27,NA,few,15,TRBJ1-1,CASSSGQTIGTEAFF,TGTGCCAGCAGCTCGGGACAAACGATAGGCACTGAAGCTTTCTTT
TRBV9,NA,NA,14,TRBJ1-2,CASSLTGTNYGYTF,TGTGCCAGCAGCCTTACAGGGACTAACTATGGCTACACCTTC
TRBV7-9,TRBD2,once,16,TRBJ2-3,CASSLEPSGTTDTQYF,TGTGCCAGCAGCTTAGAACCGAGCGGGACTACAGATACGCAGTATTTT
TRBV10-3,NA,once,15,TRBJ2-7,CAISPGSSGTYEQYF,TGTGCCATCAGCCCCGGGTCGTCCGGGACCTACGAGCAGTACTTC
TRBV30,NA,NA,15,TRBJ1-2,CAWSVKLMSHYGYTF,TGTGCCTGGAGTGTAAAACTCATGTCACACTATGGCTACACCTTC
TRBV11-2,NA,NA,13,TRBJ1-4,CASSLEQLEKLFF,TGTGCCAGCAGCTTAGAACAGCTTGAAAAACTGTTTTTT
TRBV7-9,TRBD1,NA,16,TRBJ2-1,CASSLDRGSSYNEQFF,TGTGCCAGCAGCTTAGACAGGGGGTCGTCCTACAATGAGCAGTTCTTC
TRBV5-5,NA,NA,15,TRBJ1-6,CASSLDWSYNSPLHF,TGTGCCAGCAGCTTGGATTGGTCCTATAATTCACCCCTCCACTTT
TRBV4-1,NA,NA,17,TRBJ2-7,CASSQEGSGAPFYEQYF,TGCGCCAGCAGCCAAGAGGGGTCCGGGGCTCCTTTCTACGAGCAGTACTTC
TRBV10-2,NA,few,14,TRBJ1-1,CASKEGRSNTEAFF,TGCGCCAGCAAAGAAGGACGGTCGAACACTGAAGCTTTCTTT
TRBV5-1,NA,NA,14,TRBJ1-4,CASSPGLMGEKLFF,TGCGCCAGCAGCCCTGGTTTAATGGGGGAAAAACTGTTTTTT
TRBV9,TRBD2,NA,17,TRBJ2-1,CASSVGAPSGGAGEQFF,TGTGCCAGCAGCGTAGGAGCCCCGAGCGGGGGGGCAGGAGAGCAGTTCTTC
TRBV18,NA,NA,14,TRBJ2-7,CASSTGQASYEQYF,TGTGCCAGCTCCACCGGTCAGGCCTCCTACGAGCAGTACTTC
TRBV10-2,TRBD1,NA,17,TRBJ1-5,CASSEPLGQGVYQPQHF,TGCGCCAGCAGTGAGCCTTTGGGACAGGGCGTCTATCAGCCCCAGCATTTT
TRBV2,NA,NA,13,TRBJ2-1,CAGQTSSYNEQFF,TGTGCCGGACAGACAAGCTCCTACAATGAGCAGTTCTTC
TRBV4-1,NA,NA,13,TRBJ1-2,CASSQTGFYGYTF,TGCGCCAGCAGCCAAACGGGGTTTTATGGCTACACCTTC
TRBV2,TRBD2,NA,14,TRBJ2-3,CASTKAGGTDTQYF,TGTGCCAGCACCAAGGCGGGAGGGACAGATACGCAGTATTTT
TRBV18,NA,NA,14,TRBJ1-2,CASSTGGVYYGYTF,TGTGCCAGCTCCACCGGAGGAGTTTATTATGGCTACACCTTC